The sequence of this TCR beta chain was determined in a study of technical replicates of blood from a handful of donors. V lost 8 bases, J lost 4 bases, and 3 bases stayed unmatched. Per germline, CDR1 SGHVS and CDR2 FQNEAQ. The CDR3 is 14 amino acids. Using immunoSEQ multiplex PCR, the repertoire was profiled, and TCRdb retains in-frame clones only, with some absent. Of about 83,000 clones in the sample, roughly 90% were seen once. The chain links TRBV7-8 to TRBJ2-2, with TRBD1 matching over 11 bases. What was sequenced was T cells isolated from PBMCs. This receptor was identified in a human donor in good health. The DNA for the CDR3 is TGTGCCAGCCGGGACAGGGGGGGCACCGGGGAGCTGTTTTTT. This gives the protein CASRDRGGTGELFF.